The T cell receptor beta chain described here comes from a study of cytomegalovirus exposure and HLA in healthy donors. PCR was performed using 60 Vbeta and 13 Jbeta primers. The method was immunoSEQ multiplex PCR; TCRdb's version includes in-frame clones alone and lacks a portion of them. Of 100,000 to 150,000 clones in the sample, 70% to 80% were seen once. Germline CDR1 and CDR2: MDHEN and SYDVKM. The CDR3 has 15 residues. V was pared by 4 bases and J by 2 bases, with 4 bases of the junction left unmatched. Worth noting for this clone: Its antigen is still unknown.

The study's findings and limits: Equally common other TCR beta chains were less clonally expanded than HLA-associated ones, a later analysis found.

The specimen was PBMCs. The TCR comes from a man aged 35 to 55 in good health and CMV-seropositive. The chain carries TRBV28 and TRBJ2-5; 10 nucleotides agree with TRBD2. The CDR3 sequence is CASSSSGRGQETQYF. The CDR3 DNA sequence: TGTGCCAGCAGTTCTAGCGGGAGAGGGCAAGAGACCCAGTACTTC. Complete variable domain (other parts from reference TRBV28 and TRBJ2-5): DVKVTQSSRYLVKRTGEKVFLECVQDMDHENMFWYRQDPGLGLRLIYFSYDVKMKEKGDIPEGYSVSREKKERFSLILESASTNQTSMYLCASSSSGRGQETQYFGPGTRLLVL.